The 8 T cell receptor beta chains in this list originate from one sample, sequenced in a study of OX40 agonist ivuxolimab in advanced cancers. Sequencing was performed with immunoSEQ multiplex PCR; in TCRdb, only in-frame clones are kept and a portion is missing. The repertoire holds fewer than 55,000 clones, roughly 77% seen once, with about 0.69% in the top ten. The sample consisted of CD4+ or CD8+ T cells sorted from blood, taken in a trial of the OX40 agonist ivuxolimab. Source of these receptors: an adult with an advanced solid tumor such as melanoma, head and neck, liver or kidney cancer.

This clone was picked up a small number of times. This sequence joins TRBV7-8 and TRBJ1-5; D may be TRBD1 (5 bases). Germline values: CDR1 SGHVS, CDR2 FQNEAQ. V lost 7 bases to trimming and J lost 11 bases, with 18 bases between them. The CDR3 covers 13 residues. DNA of the CDR3: TGTGCCAGCACCCGGGGCTCGGGAGAGGCCCAGCATTTT. It yields the protein CASTRGSGEAQHF.

The V gene is TRBV19, the J gene TRBJ2-1; 12 bases match TRBD2. The germline CDR1 and CDR2 sequences are LNHDA and SQIVND (reference sequence). The CDR3 contains 15 residues. V shed 4 bases and J 8 bases; nucleotides not matched to a gene: 6. The CDR3 DNA follows: TGTGCCAGTAGTAACCTAGCGGGGGGGCCCCATGAGCAGTTCTTC. Its translation: CASSNLAGGPHEQFF.

V usage is TRBV19 and J usage is TRBJ2-1, with D perhaps TRBD2 (6 bases). This CDR3 has 14 residues. The V and J ends lost 6 bases and 8 bases respectively, with 17 bases between them. Germline loops: CDR1 LNHDA, CDR2 SQIVND (reference sequence). Written as DNA, the CDR3 is TGTGCCAGTAGGGGGGGACCTCGGGGCGATGAGCAGTTCTTC. Translated: CASRGGPRGDEQFF.

The chain combines TRBV5-1 with TRBJ2-5; TRBD2 aligns across 9 bases. V gave up 2 bases and J gave up 3 bases; unmatched junction bases: 5. The CDR3 covers 15 residues. Germline CDR1 SGHRS, CDR2 YFSETQ. The CDR3 bases are TGCGCCAGCAGCTTTCTGGTAGCGGGGGAAGAGACCCAGTACTTC. Translation gives CASSFLVAGEETQYF.

The chain links TRBV6-6 to TRBJ2-7, with D possibly matching TRBD1 (5 bases). V was shortened by 2 bases and J by 2 bases, with 10 bases between the two germline ends. The CDR3 spans 14 residues. Germline V gene sequence: CDR1 MNHNY, CDR2 SVGAGI (reference sequence). CDR3 protein: CASSYDRVPYEQYF. For the CDR3, the DNA is TGTGCCAGCAGTTACGACAGAGTTCCCTACGAGCAGTACTTC.

V is TRBV7-8 and J is TRBJ2-1; 9 bases map to TRBD2. Germline CDR1 SGHVS, CDR2 FQNEAQ. The CDR3 consists of 15 residues. V was clipped by 2 bases and J by 13 bases; unmatched bases: 12. The CDR3 protein is CASSLSGGGAPGQFF. The CDR3 bases are TGTGCCAGCAGCTTATCCGGCGGGGGGGCTCCGGGACAGTTCTTC. The full variable domain, its missing parts supplied by reference TRBV7-8 and TRBJ2-1, is GAGVSQSPRYKVAKRGQDVALRCDPISGHVSLFWYQQALGQGPEFLTYFQNEAQLDKSGLPSDRFFAERPEGSVSTLKIQRTQQEDSAVYLCASSLSGGGAPGQFFGPGTRLTVL.

The chain employs TRBV6-1 and TRBJ2-7, with 8 bases identical to TRBD1. Germline values: CDR1 MNHNS, CDR2 SASEGT. The length of the CDR3 is 13 residues. The ends lost 6 bases at V and 2 bases at J; junction bases unmatched: 3. The CDR3 loop reads CASRQDRAYEQYF. CDR3 DNA: TGTGCCAGCAGGCAGGACAGGGCCTACGAGCAGTACTTC.

This chain connects TRBV5-1 to TRBJ2-3; 7 bases fit TRBD1. V shed 3 bases, J shed 0 bases, and the junction held 7 bases outside the gene matches. This CDR3 has 16 amino acids. CDR1 and CDR2 from the germline V gene are SGHRS and YFSETQ. Written as DNA, the CDR3 is TGCGCCAGCAGCTCGGACTGGGACAGTAGCACAGATACGCAGTATTTT. It translates to CASSSDWDSSTDTQYF.